The entry below gives a single T cell receptor beta chain sequence along with its context. This clonotype was counted between two and nine times. Its antigen is currently not known. Base qualities are not recorded, but no much larger clone differs from it by a single base. Ficoll-Paque density gradient centrifugation was the method used to isolate PBMCs. The data belong to a study of T-cell memory formation after mild COVID-19 (dated by TCRdb to the early 2020s). Context from the whole study: TCR sequence clusters from the two donors were largely donor specific. T-cell clones expanding and contracting after mild COVID-19 in a couple of donors were tracked by longitudinal TCRalpha and TCRbeta repertoire sequencing. Two young, previously healthy adult volunteers made up the cohort, one male and one female. Here is what the overall study found, with its caveats: Contracting CD4+ clones appeared mostly in the CM and EM memory subsets, whereas CD8+ clones were enriched in EMRA. Clones that contracted from day 15 to 85 showed balanced CD4/CD8 phenotypes, whereas a second wave of clones that expanded from day 15 to 37 leaned towards CD4+. The study covered only two mild cases, and larger cohorts including severe cases with pre-infection samples were considered necessary. SARS-CoV-2 specificity was not confirmed for the second-wave clones peaking on day 37. Some responding clones were detected in pre-infection memory, suggesting pre-existing cross-reactive memory T cells joined the SARS-CoV-2 response.

TCRdb names Illumina NovaSeq 6000 as the instrument used. cDNA libraries for TCRalpha and TCRbeta were prepared by 5'RACE using constant-segment primers, with sample barcodes and unique molecular identifiers added. RNA was extracted from every sample with Trizol reagent. The libraries were amplified in two PCR steps, and the second step added a second sample barcode and Illumina TruSeq adapters. Sequencing of libraries was performed on an Illumina NovaSeq with 2 x 150 bp paired-end reads. Turning to the authors' computational methods: With migec v1.2.7, reads were demultiplexed and then collapsed into UMI-guided consensus sequences. Using mixcr v2.1.11, UMI consensuses were aligned to TRA and TRB V and J templates and then assembled into clonotypes. Clonotypes were classified as expanded or contracted when called significant by both edgeR and NoisET, with noise models trained on biological replicates. For edgeR calls, the cutoffs were a false discovery rate-adjusted p below 0.01 and a log2 fold-change threshold of 1. As an exploratory analysis of dynamics, PCA with hierarchical clustering was applied to max-normalized trajectories of the 1000 most abundant clonotypes. Each responding clone was given a CD4 or CD8 phenotype based on the CD4+ and CD8+ repertoires, which had been sequenced separately. TCRdb took the public reads, trimmed them with fastp at Q25, ran MiXCR for clone calling and kept in-frame beta chains. Rows are combined by CDR3 protein, so each entry shows the most common genes and DNA. TCRdb, not the authors, supplied the V and J calls. For this sample the table gives 300,000 or so distinct CDR3 sequences, of which 15% to 20% were detected only once. The ten largest clones add up to approximately 23% of the sample.

CDR1 SGHTA and CDR2 FQGTGA are derived from the germline V gene. V sheds 1 base and J sheds 9 bases, leaving 18 bases between their ends. Taken from cysteine to phenylalanine, the CDR3 has 16 residues. Only the CDR3 part of the read is kept: 48 bases, read in frame from the first base. This sequence was found in a man younger than 35 who had mild COVID-19 (a few samples of this study predate the infection). The sample titles of this study are shuffled in the database, so cell type and time point are left out; the donor was told from shared clones. Recombination connected TRBV7-3 to TRBJ2-2, with the D call tentatively TRBD1 or TRBD2, each fitting 5 bases. Sequences were obtained from PBMCs or a T cell subset sorted from them (not recorded which). DNA sequence: TGTGCCAGCAGCTTAAACGAAGGGACCGCAATCAGGGAGCTGTTTTTT. It translates as CASSLNEGTAIRELFF. The CDR3, completed at both ends by the reference TRBV7-3 and TRBJ2-2 genes, gives the full variable domain GAGVSQTPSNKVTEKGKYVELRCDPISGHTALYWYRQSLGQGPEFLIYFQGTGAADDSGLPNDRFFAVRPEGSVSTLKIQRTERGDSAVYLCASSLNEGTAIRELFFGEGSRLTVL.